This entry lists 8 T cell receptor beta chains sequenced from one sample in a study of cytomegalovirus exposure and HLA in healthy donors. The method was immunoSEQ multiplex PCR; TCRdb's version includes in-frame clones alone and lacks a portion of them. The data contain around 200,000 clones, approximately 83% of them singletons. Sequencing used PBMCs. These receptors originate from a woman between 18 and 30 years old in good health and CMV-seropositive.

V gene TRBV27 combines with J gene TRBJ1-1; a weak D match, TRBD1 (6 bases). Germline V lookup: CDR1 MNHEY, CDR2 SMNVEV (reference sequence). V shed 6 bases and J shed 11 bases, with 16 bases lying between them. The CDR3 totals 12 residues. CDR3 in amino acids: CASRPRGGEAFF. The CDR3, as DNA: TGTGCCAGCAGACCCAGGGGAGGGGAGGCTTTCTTT.

The chain couples TRBV4-1 to TRBJ1-6; D unresolved. Trimming removed 4 bases from V and 0 bases from J, with 10 bases in between. The CDR3 extends over 16 amino acids. CDR1 MGHRA and CDR2 YSYEKL come from the germline V gene. The CDR3 DNA sequence: TGCGCCAGCAGCCCGGGAACAAGCTCCTATAATTCACCCCTCCACTTT. As protein: CASSPGTSSYNSPLHF.

This clone was picked up one time. The chain recombines TRBV2 with TRBJ2-7; tentative D call: TRBD1 (6 bases). V was clipped by 6 bases and J by 2 bases, with 20 bases between them. The CDR3 consists of 16 residues. Germline V gene sequence: CDR1 SNHLY, CDR2 FYNNEI. The CDR3 reads CASRLDSRVPTYEQYF. Written as DNA, the CDR3 is TGTGCCAGCAGGCTGGACAGCCGGGTCCCGACCTACGAGCAGTACTTC.

This clone has just one count. V is TRBV6-5 and J is TRBJ1-2, with TRBD1 matching 7 bases. Looked up from germline, CDR1 is MNHEY and CDR2 is SVGAGI. Unmatched junction bases numbered 5, after V lost 1 base and J lost 0 bases. This CDR3 comprises 16 residues. The CDR3 region is CASSYYPGTANYGYTF. The CDR3 DNA reads as TGTGCCAGCAGTTACTATCCCGGGACAGCTAACTATGGCTACACCTTC.

This chain uses TRBV7-8 with TRBJ2-2; 12 bases agree with TRBD2. The CDR3 is made up of 17 amino acids. V shed 8 bases, J shed 6 bases, and the junction held 13 bases outside the gene matches. CDR1 is SGHVS, CDR2 FQNEAQ, per germline. The CDR3 loop is CASRYTSGGPGAGELFF. The CDR3 DNA sequence: TGTGCCAGCCGATATACTAGCGGGGGGCCCGGGGCCGGGGAGCTGTTTTTT. Based on the CDR3 plus reference TRBV7-8 and TRBJ2-2, the full variable domain is GAGVSQSPRYKVAKRGQDVALRCDPISGHVSLFWYQQALGQGPEFLTYFQNEAQLDKSGLPSDRFFAERPEGSVSTLKIQRTQQEDSAVYLCASRYTSGGPGAGELFFGEGSRLTVL.

The J gene is TRBJ1-3, the V gene TRBV10-1; D unresolved. Germline CDR1 WNHNN, CDR2 SYGVQD (reference sequence). The CDR3 has 14 amino acids. V was clipped by 3 bases and J by 0 bases, with 6 bases between them. The CDR3 DNA sequence: TGCGCCAGCAGTGACAGAAGCTCTGGAAACACCATATATTTT. Translated, it gives CASSDRSSGNTIYF.

V gene TRBV6-4 combines with J gene TRBJ2-7; D is ambiguous. Germline V gene data show CDR1 as MRHNA and CDR2 as SNTAGT. The CDR3 is 15 amino acids. Trimming took off 7 bases at V and 2 bases at J, with 18 bases between the two ends. CDR3 nucleotides: TGTGCCAGCACCATAGGTCCCGAGGTCGCCTACGAGCAGTACTTC. This sequence encodes CASTIGPEVAYEQYF.

This chain uses TRBV14 with TRBJ2-7; 7 bases are shared with TRBD1. Unmatched junction bases numbered 13, after V lost 0 bases and J lost 5 bases. CDR1 is SGHDN and CDR2 is FVKESK in the germline V gene. This CDR3 comprises 17 residues. The CDR3, as DNA: TGTGCCAGCAGCCAAGATTTGTTCCTCAGGGGGACCAACGAGCAGTACTTC. Protein product: CASSQDLFLRGTNEQYF.